These 10 T cell receptor beta chains originate from one sample sequenced in a study of T cell responses to AZD1222 COVID-19 vaccine. The data were produced by immunoSEQ multiplex PCR, yet TCRdb's version contains in-frame clones alone and is incomplete. This sample has 120,000 to 150,000 clones, with about 91% found just once. Sample: peripheral blood, taken on day 0 of MenACWY control vaccination. These receptors were obtained from an adult in good health.

The chain carries TRBV5-1 and TRBJ1-1, with TRBD1 as a possible D gene (5 bases). The germline V gene encodes CDR1 SGHRS and CDR2 YFSETQ. The length of the CDR3 is 14 residues. V was shortened by 4 bases and J by 3 bases, with 13 bases between the two germline ends. For the CDR3, the DNA is TGCGCCAGCAGCCCGCCGGACACCTACACTGAAGCTTTCTTT. Translation: CASSPPDTYTEAFF. The complete variable domain, with remaining parts taken from reference TRBV5-1 and TRBJ1-1, reads KAGVTQTPRYLIKTRGQQVTLSCSPISGHRSVSWYQQTPGQGLQFLFEYFSETQRNKGNFPGRFSGRQFSNSRSEMNVSTLELGDSALYLCASSPPDTYTEAFFGQGTRLTVV.

The rearrangement links TRBV21-1 to TRBJ2-7; the table names TRBD1, a call not compared with the DNA. TRBV21-1 is an annotated pseudogene. CDR3 length: 17 amino acids. The CDR3 loop is CASSKELSAGSHYEQYF. The CDR3 nucleotides are TGTGCCAGCAGCAAAGAATTATCCGCAGGGTCACACTACGAGCAGTACTTC.

V usage is TRBV6-2 or TRBV6-3 and J usage is TRBJ2-7; D uncertain. Germline CDR1 reads MNHEY; CDR2 reads SVGEGT. There are 13 residues in the CDR3. Trimming took 6 bases from V and 4 from J, leaving 13 bases between them. The CDR3 reads CASSLRSVYEQYF. CDR3 in DNA: TGTGCCAGCAGCCTACGGTCGGTGTACGAGCAGTACTTC.

The chain has TRBV9 and TRBJ1-4; D unresolved. Germline V gene lookup returns CDR1 SGDLS and CDR2 YYNGEE. This CDR3 is built from 15 residues. The V and J ends lost 0 bases and 5 bases respectively, with 11 bases between them. CDR3 amino acids: CASSVGTRGNEKLFF. CDR3 DNA sequence: TGTGCCAGCAGCGTAGGAACCCGAGGAAATGAAAAACTGTTTTTT.

The chain couples TRBV29-1 to TRBJ1-4; TRBD1 aligns across 9 bases. V shed 7 bases and J 8 bases; nucleotides not matched to a gene: 17. CDR1 is SQVTM and CDR2 is ANQGSEA in the germline V gene. The CDR3 is 16 residues long. The CDR3 is CSAGRTGAPENEKLFF. DNA for the CDR3: TGCAGCGCCGGCCGGACAGGGGCTCCGGAGAACGAAAAACTGTTTTTT.

The chain recombines TRBV5-1 with TRBJ2-2; the D gene is possibly TRBD1 (6 bases). CDR1 is SGHRS, CDR2 YFSETQ, per germline. Trimming removed 5 bases at V and 5 bases at J, with 13 bases between. The CDR3 covers 14 residues. The CDR3 sequence is CASRMQGLTGELFF. Here the CDR3 DNA reads TGCGCCAGCAGAATGCAGGGGCTTACCGGGGAGCTGTTTTTT.

V and J are TRBV7-2 and TRBJ1-3, with TRBD1 matching over 7 bases. Germline V gene data show CDR1 as SGHTA and CDR2 as FQGNSA. This CDR3 has 14 amino acids. The V and J ends lost 5 bases and 5 bases, in that order; junction bases with no gene match: 6. The DNA for the CDR3 is TGTGCCAGCAGCATCCCGACAGGGAGAAACACCATATATTTT. Translation: CASSIPTGRNTIYF.

The rearrangement joins TRBV19 to TRBJ2-3, with 9 positions matching TRBD1. Trimming removed 6 bases from V and 3 bases from J; junction bases left unmatched: 10. There are 16 residues in the CDR3. Germline assignment: CDR1 LNHDA and CDR2 SQIVND (reference sequence). In nucleotides, the CDR3 is TGTGCCAGTAGCCCTGGGACAGGGCCGTGGACAGATACGCAGTATTTT. Its translation is CASSPGTGPWTDTQYF.

This chain links TRBV18 with TRBJ1-1; D remains ambiguous. Looked up from germline, CDR1 is KGHSH and CDR2 is LQKENI. V shed 5 bases and J shed 3 bases, with 10 bases lying between them. This CDR3 is built from 13 residues. CDR3: CASSTAQDTEAFF. CDR3 DNA: TGTGCCAGCTCAACGGCTCAGGACACTGAAGCTTTCTTT. Based on the CDR3 plus reference TRBV18 and TRBJ1-1, the full variable domain is NAGVMQNPRHLVRRRGQEARLRCSPMKGHSHVYWYRQLPEEGLKFMVYLQKENIIDESGMPKERFSAEFPKEGPSILRIQQVVRGDSAAYFCASSTAQDTEAFFGQGTRLTVV.

This clone has more than one count but fewer than ten. This sequence joins TRBV6-1 and TRBJ1-6; the D is unclear. V dropped 2 bases and J dropped 10 bases, with 6 bases sitting between them. In germline, CDR1 is MNHNS, CDR2 SASEGT. This CDR3 is built from 12 residues. In nucleotides, the CDR3 is TGTGCCAGCAGTGAATGGAGGTCACCCCTCCACTTT. It specifies CASSEWRSPLHF.